This TCR beta chain was documented in a study of cytomegalovirus exposure and HLA in healthy donors. Study observations and caveats: A missense variant in DCLRE1C was later tied to TCR beta V- and J-gene trimming. Prediction of most subjects' HLA-A and HLA-B alleles by TCR beta sequences was reportedly accurate.

The study ran its PCR with 60 Vbeta and 13 Jbeta primers. Libraries were prepared by immunoSEQ multiplex PCR; TCRdb keeps only in-frame clonotypes and omits some of them. Of under 200,000 clones in the sample, about 85% were seen once. Concerning this clone itself: The antigen is undetermined.

Healthy bone marrow donors made up the cohort. Germline V gene data show CDR1 as SGHRS and CDR2 as YFSETQ. Trimming left V 1 base short and J 7 bases short, with 8 bases between. The CDR3 extends over 13 amino acids. The chain joins TRBV5-1 to TRBJ1-4, with unresolved D. The receptor was derived from a man in his fifties or sixties in good health and CMV-seropositive. Specimen: PBMCs. The DNA of the CDR3 is TGCGCCAGCAGCTTGAGCGTGGGTGAAAAACTGTTTTTT. Protein product: CASSLSVGEKLFF. Drawing the rest from reference TRBV5-1 and TRBJ1-4, the complete variable domain is KAGVTQTPRYLIKTRGQQVTLSCSPISGHRSVSWYQQTPGQGLQFLFEYFSETQRNKGNFPGRFSGRQFSNSRSEMNVSTLELGDSALYLCASSLSVGEKLFFGSGTQLSVL.